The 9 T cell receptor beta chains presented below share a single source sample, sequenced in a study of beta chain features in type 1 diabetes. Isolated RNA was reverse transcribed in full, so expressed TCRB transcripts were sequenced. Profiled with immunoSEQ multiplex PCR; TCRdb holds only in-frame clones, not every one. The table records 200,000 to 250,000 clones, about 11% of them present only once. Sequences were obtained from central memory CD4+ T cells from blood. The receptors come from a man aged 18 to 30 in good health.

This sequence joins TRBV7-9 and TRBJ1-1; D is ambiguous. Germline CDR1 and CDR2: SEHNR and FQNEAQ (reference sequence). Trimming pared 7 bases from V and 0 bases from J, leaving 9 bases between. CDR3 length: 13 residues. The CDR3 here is CASIRTVNTEAFF. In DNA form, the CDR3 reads TGTGCCAGCATTAGGACGGTGAACACTGAAGCTTTCTTT. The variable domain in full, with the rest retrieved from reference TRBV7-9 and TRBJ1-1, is DTGVSQNPRHKITKRGQNVTFRCDPISEHNRLYWYRQTLGQGPEFLTYFQNEAQLEKSRLLSDRFSAERPKGSFSTLEIQRTEQGDSAMYLCASIRTVNTEAFFGQGTRLTVV.

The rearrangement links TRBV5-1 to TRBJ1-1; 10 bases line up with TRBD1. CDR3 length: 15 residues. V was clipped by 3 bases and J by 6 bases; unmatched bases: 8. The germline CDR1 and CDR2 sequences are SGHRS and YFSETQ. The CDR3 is CASSSGQGGMSEAFF. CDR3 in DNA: TGCGCCAGCAGCTCTGGACAGGGGGGAATGTCTGAAGCTTTCTTT.

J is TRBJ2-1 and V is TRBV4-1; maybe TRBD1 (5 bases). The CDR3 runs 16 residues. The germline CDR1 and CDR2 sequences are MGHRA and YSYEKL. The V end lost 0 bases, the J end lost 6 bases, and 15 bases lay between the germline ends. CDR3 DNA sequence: TGCGCCAGCAGCCAAGATGCGGCAGGGTACGTCAATGAGCAGTTCTTC. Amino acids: CASSQDAAGYVNEQFF.

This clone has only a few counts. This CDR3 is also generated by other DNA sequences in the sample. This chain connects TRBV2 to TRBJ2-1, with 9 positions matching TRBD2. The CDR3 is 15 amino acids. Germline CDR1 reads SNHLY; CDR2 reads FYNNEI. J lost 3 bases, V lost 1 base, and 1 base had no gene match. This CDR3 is CASSEGLAVYNEQFF. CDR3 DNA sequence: TGTGCCAGCAGTGAAGGACTAGCGGTCTACAATGAGCAGTTCTTC.

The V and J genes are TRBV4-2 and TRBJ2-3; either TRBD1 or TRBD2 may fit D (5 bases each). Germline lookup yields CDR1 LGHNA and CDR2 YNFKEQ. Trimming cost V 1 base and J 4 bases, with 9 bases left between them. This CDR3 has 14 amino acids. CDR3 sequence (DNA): TGTGCCAGCAGCCAAGTCGGGGACGCAGATACGCAGTATTTT. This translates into CASSQVGDADTQYF.

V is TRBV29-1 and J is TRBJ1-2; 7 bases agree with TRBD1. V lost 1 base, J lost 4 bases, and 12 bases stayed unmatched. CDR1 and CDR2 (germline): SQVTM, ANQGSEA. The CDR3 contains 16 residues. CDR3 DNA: TGCAGCGTTGAAGCCCCTCCGGGACAGCAAATCTATGGCTACACCTTC. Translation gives CSVEAPPGQQIYGYTF.

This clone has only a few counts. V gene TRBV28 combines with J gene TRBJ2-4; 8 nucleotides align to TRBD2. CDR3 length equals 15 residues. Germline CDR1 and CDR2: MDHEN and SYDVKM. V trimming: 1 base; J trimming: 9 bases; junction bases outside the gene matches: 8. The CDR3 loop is CASSLSVTSDIIQYF. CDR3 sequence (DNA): TGTGCCAGCAGTTTATCTGTGACTAGCGATATCATTCAGTACTTC.

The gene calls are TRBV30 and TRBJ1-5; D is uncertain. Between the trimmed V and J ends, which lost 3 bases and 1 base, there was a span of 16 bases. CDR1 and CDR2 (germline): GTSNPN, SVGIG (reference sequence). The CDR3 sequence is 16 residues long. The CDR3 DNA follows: TGTGCCTGGAGGTTTCAGGAGAGGGCAAGCAATCAGCCCCAGCATTTT. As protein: CAWRFQERASNQPQHF.

This chain's CDR3 is CASSPGQGGSYNEQFF. The CDR3 DNA sequence: TGCGCCAGCAGCCCTGGACAGGGAGGGTCCTACAATGAGCAGTTCTTC. V and J are TRBV5-1 and TRBJ2-1, with a weak D call TRBD1 (8 bases). Germline CDR1 is SGHRS and CDR2 is YFSETQ. CDR3 size: 16 residues. V was cut by 4 bases and J by 1 base, with 15 bases left in between.